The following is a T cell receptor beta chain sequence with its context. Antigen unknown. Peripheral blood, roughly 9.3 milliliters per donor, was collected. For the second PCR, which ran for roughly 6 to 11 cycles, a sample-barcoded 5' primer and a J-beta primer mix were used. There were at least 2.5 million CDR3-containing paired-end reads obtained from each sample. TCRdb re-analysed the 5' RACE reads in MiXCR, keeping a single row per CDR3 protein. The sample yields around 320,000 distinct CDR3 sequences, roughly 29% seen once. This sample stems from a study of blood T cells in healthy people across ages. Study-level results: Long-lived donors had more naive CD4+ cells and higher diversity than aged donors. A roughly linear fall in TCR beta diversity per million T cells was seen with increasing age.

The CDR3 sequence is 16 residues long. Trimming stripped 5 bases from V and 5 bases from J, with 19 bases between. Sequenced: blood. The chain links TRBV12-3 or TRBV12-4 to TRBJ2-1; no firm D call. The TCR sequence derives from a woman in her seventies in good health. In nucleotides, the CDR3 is TGTGCCAGCAGTCCCAATTGGCAGCCTCTCCACAATGAGCAGTTCTTC. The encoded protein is CASSPNWQPLHNEQFF.